This TCR beta chain was retrieved from a study of long-term antiretroviral therapy in people with HIV. Broader study findings: Repertoires looked antigen-experienced, with only a slight naive shift after ART.

Trimming took 1 base from V and 1 from J, leaving 9 bases between them. CDR1 and CDR2 (germline): SGHVS, FNYEAQ. The CDR3 loop spans 15 amino acids. At the survey level, the v3.0 immunoSEQ assay was run. Assay used: immunoSEQ multiplex PCR; TCRdb lists only in-frame clones, some missing. Of almost 20,000 clones in the sample, roughly 80% were seen once. For this clone: What it binds is not known.

The source is a woman between 40 and 55 years old with HIV. This specimen consisted of unsorted PBMCs, obtained 0.2 years after starting antiretroviral therapy. The V and J genes are TRBV7-6 and TRBJ2-3, with D perhaps matching TRBD2 (6 bases). This CDR3 is CASSLVGGGTDTQYF. The CDR3, as DNA: TGTGCCAGCAGCTTAGTCGGGGGTGGCACAGATACGCAGTATTTT.